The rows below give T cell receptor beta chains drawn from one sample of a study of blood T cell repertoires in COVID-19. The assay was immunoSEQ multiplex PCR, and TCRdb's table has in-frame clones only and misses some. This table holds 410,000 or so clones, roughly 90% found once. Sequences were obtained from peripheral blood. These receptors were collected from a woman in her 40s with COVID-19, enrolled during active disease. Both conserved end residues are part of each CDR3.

CDR3: CASSDGGVVGYTF
J: TRBJ1-2
V: TRBV2

CDR3: CASSQDGQGNTGELFF
J: TRBJ2-2
V: TRBV3-1/TRBV3-2

CDR3: CASSPTSGSYEQYF
J: TRBJ2-7
V: TRBV5-1

CDR3: CASLAWDRGHQPQHF
J: TRBJ1-5
V: TRBV6-5

CDR3: CASSEGQVNQPQHF
J: TRBJ1-5
V: TRBV18

CDR3: CASSQGVALSYNEQFF
J: TRBJ2-1
V: TRBV4-3

CDR3: CASSLDSTETQYF
J: TRBJ2-5
V: TRBV3-1/TRBV3-2

CDR3: CASGITGTEGLFF
J: TRBJ1-4
V: TRBV3-1/TRBV3-2

CDR3: CASRQGTNTEAFF
J: TRBJ1-1
V: TRBV6-5

CDR3: CASSSHSGTFNSPLHF
J: TRBJ1-6
V: TRBV27

CDR3: CASTKLAGGAEQFF
J: TRBJ2-1
V: TRBV6-5

CDR3: CASRRRAPNEKLFF
J: TRBJ1-4
V: TRBV6-5

CDR3: CASSFIAGGRNEQFF
J: TRBJ2-1
V: TRBV28

CDR3: CASSVRGETQYF
J: TRBJ2-5
V: TRBV9

CDR3: CASSYSSRGTNYGYTF
J: TRBJ1-2
V: TRBV6-2/TRBV6-3

CDR3: CASSVDRDHSPLHF
J: TRBJ1-6
V: TRBV6-5

CDR3: CASSLGWQSYNSPLHF
J: TRBJ1-6
V: TRBV7-9

CDR3: CAWSFRGYGYTF
J: TRBJ1-2
V: TRBV30

CDR3: CASSVGGQGYYEQYF
J: TRBJ2-7
V: TRBV9

CDR3: CASSLVIGGTGELFF
J: TRBJ2-2
V: TRBV5-1

CDR3: CASSADRVGEQFF
J: TRBJ2-1
V: TRBV7-7

CDR3: CASSYGGRGGNTEAFF
J: TRBJ1-1
V: TRBV6-2/TRBV6-3

CDR3: CAIRGQGADYGYTF
J: TRBJ1-2
V: TRBV10-3

CDR3: CAWSPTSGVTDTQYF
J: TRBJ2-3
V: TRBV30

CDR3: CASSDSDRGGYTF
J: TRBJ1-2
V: TRBV6-4

CDR3: CASTGQGNQPQHF
J: TRBJ1-5
V: TRBV6-6

CDR3: CASGLVSGGLFEQYF
J: TRBJ2-7
V: TRBV12-5

CDR3: CASSLSVVSTDTQYF
J: TRBJ2-3
V: TRBV28

CDR3: CASSLGPGGGYGYTF
J: TRBJ1-2
V: TRBV7-2

CDR3: CASSPRGGSSGNTIYF
J: TRBJ1-3
V: TRBV9

CDR3: CASSPRTGDHTEAFF
J: TRBJ1-1
V: TRBV5-5

CDR3: CASSLELGQGNTEAFF
J: TRBJ1-1
V: TRBV7-2

CDR3: CASSHRTATWGSNYGYTF
J: TRBJ1-2
V: TRBV4-1

CDR3: CAIQGGGVNTEAFF
J: TRBJ1-1
V: TRBV10-3

CDR3: CSGGNSGNTIYF
J: TRBJ1-3
V: TRBV29-1